The rows below give T cell receptor beta chains drawn from one sample of a study of T cell responses to AZD1222 COVID-19 vaccine. Assay used: immunoSEQ multiplex PCR; TCRdb lists only in-frame clones, some missing. The sample lists 130,000 to 150,000 clones; 75% to 95% were seen once. The specimen was peripheral blood, collected on day 0 of AZD1222 vaccination. All receptors come from an adult in good health. The CDR3 runs from the conserved cysteine through the conserved F or W. A D gene is named only where the DNA matches it firmly. The size field is filled for only some rows; it gives once, few, many or a size class.

TRBD2,TRBV7-2,TRBJ2-5,.,CASSFRLAGQETQYF,TGTGCCAGCAGCTTCCGACTAGCGGGACAAGAGACCCAGTACTTC
TRBD1,TRBV24-1,TRBJ1-2,.,CATSDNRQGSWYGYTF,TGTGCCACCAGTGATAACCGACAGGGGTCTTGGTATGGCTACACCTTC
TRBD1,TRBV9,TRBJ1-3,.,CASSVATPSGGWGSSGNTIYF,TGTGCCAGCAGCGTAGCAACCCCCTCAGGGGGCTGGGGGAGCTCTGGAAACACCATATATTTT
.,TRBV7-9,TRBJ1-3,once,CARPQAGLGNTIYF,TGTGCCAGGCCCCAAGCAGGGCTAGGAAACACCATATATTTT
TRBD1,TRBV7-2,TRBJ1-2,.,CASSQARDSDYTF,TGTGCCAGCAGTCAAGCCCGGGACAGCGACTACACCTTC
TRBD1,TRBV11-2,TRBJ1-2,.,CASSLEGGTVGYTF,TGTGCCAGCAGCTTAGAGGGGGGGACAGTCGGCTACACCTTC
TRBD2,TRBV29-1,TRBJ2-4,once,CSVSGGGLRAKNIQYF,TGCAGCGTTTCTGGGGGAGGGTTACGAGCCAAAAACATTCAGTACTTC
TRBD2,TRBV27,TRBJ2-7,once,CASSFTTSGFSEQYF,TGTGCCAGCAGTTTCACGACTAGCGGGTTTAGCGAGCAGTACTTC
.,TRBV29-1,TRBJ2-2,once,CGGRHSLPTGELFF,TGCGGGGGGAGACACAGTTTACCTACCGGGGAGCTGTTTTTT
.,TRBV6-6,TRBJ2-7,.,CASSYNYEQYF,TGTGCCAGCAGTTACAACTACGAGCAGTACTTC
.,TRBV6-5,TRBJ1-5,.,CASQTGNQPQHF,TGTGCCAGCCAAACAGGGAATCAGCCCCAGCATTTT
.,TRBV30,TRBJ1-2,.,CAWSRRGEPNYGYTF,TGTGCCTGGAGTCGCCGGGGGGAACCTAACTATGGCTACACCTTC
.,TRBV11-3,TRBJ1-1,.,CASSLDEPVWANANTEAFF,TGTGCCAGCAGCTTAGACGAGCCAGTATGGGCTAACGCGAACACTGAAGCTTTCTTT
TRBD2,TRBV27,TRBJ2-7,.,CASSRLAGEPNEQYF,TGTGCCAGCAGTCGACTAGCGGGAGAACCCAACGAGCAGTACTTC
TRBD1,TRBV14,TRBJ1-1,.,CASSQWDSVIAFF,TGTGCCAGCAGCCAATGGGACAGCGTCATCGCTTTCTTT
TRBD2,TRBV7-6,TRBJ2-1,.,CASSLLSGGYNEQFF,TGTGCCAGCAGCTTACTTAGCGGGGGATACAATGAGCAGTTCTTC
.,TRBV12-5,TRBJ2-5,.,CASGFTKTGGAQETQYF,TGTGCTAGTGGTTTTACAAAGACAGGAGGGGCCCAAGAGACCCAGTACTTC
.,TRBV19,TRBJ1-2,once,CASSAQEDYGYTF,TGTGCCAGTAGCGCACAGGAAGACTATGGCTACACCTTC
.,TRBV25-1,TRBJ1-1,.,CASSETGLTEAFF,TGTGCCAGCAGTGAAACAGGGCTGACTGAAGCTTTCTTT
.,TRBV5-6,TRBJ1-4,.,CASSWFATNEKLFF,TGTGCCAGCAGCTGGTTCGCAACTAATGAAAAACTGTTTTTT
TRBD2,TRBV6-5,TRBJ2-1,.,CASSDSGGPYNEQFF,TGTGCCAGCAGTGACTCGGGGGGACCCTACAATGAGCAGTTCTTC
.,TRBV13,TRBJ2-3,.,CASSLTGWDTQYF,TGTGCCAGCAGCTTAACTGGATGGGATACGCAGTATTTT
TRBD2,TRBV19,TRBJ2-1,.,CASKVASGYNEQFF,TGTGCCAGTAAAGTGGCTAGCGGATACAATGAGCAGTTCTTC
TRBD1,TRBV27,TRBJ2-3,.,CASGGQGADTDTQYF,TGTGCCAGCGGAGGACAGGGGGCTGACACAGATACGCAGTATTTT
.,TRBV5-1,TRBJ1-5,.,CASSWGADSNQPQHF,TGCGCCAGCAGCTGGGGGGCGGATAGCAATCAGCCCCAGCATTTT
.,TRBV19,TRBJ2-1,.,CASSSGGNSYNEQFF,TGTGCCAGTAGTTCGGGGGGCAATTCCTACAATGAGCAGTTCTTC
TRBD2,TRBV7-6,TRBJ2-1,.,CASSLAPWTSGGRTYNEQFF,TGTGCCAGCAGCTTAGCGCCCTGGACTAGCGGGGGGCGGACGTACAATGAGCAGTTCTTC
TRBD1,TRBV24-1,TRBJ1-2,.,CATSDPQGNKRNYGYTF,TGTGCCACCAGTGATCCACAGGGGAATAAACGAAACTATGGCTACACCTTC
.,TRBV7-9,TRBJ2-1,.,CASSPQGYNEQFF,TGTGCCAGCAGCCCCCAGGGATACAATGAGCAGTTCTTC
TRBD1,TRBV7-8,TRBJ2-5,.,CASSPGQGQVRGAQYF,TGTGCCAGCAGCCCGGGACAGGGGCAGGTGAGAGGGGCCCAGTACTTC
TRBD1,TRBV7-8,TRBJ1-5,.,CASSLFSGGDQPQHF,TGTGCCAGCAGCTTATTTTCAGGGGGCGATCAGCCCCAGCATTTT
.,TRBV3-1/TRBV3-2,TRBJ2-3,.,CASSQAPSKWPPDTQYF,TGTGCCAGCAGCCAAGCCCCTAGCAAATGGCCCCCAGATACGCAGTATTTT
TRBD1,TRBV5-8,TRBJ2-7,once,CASSFPDRISYEQYF,TGTGCCAGCAGCTTCCCGGACAGGATCTCCTACGAGCAGTACTTC
TRBD1,TRBV2,TRBJ1-4,.,CASRANRGTNEKLFF,TGTGCCAGCAGGGCTAACAGGGGAACTAATGAAAAACTGTTTTTT
.,TRBV11-3,TRBJ2-7,.,CASSLLSGNEQYF,TGTGCCAGCAGCTTATTATCAGGGAACGAGCAGTACTTC
TRBD1,TRBV27,TRBJ2-7,.,CASSLTWDSYEQYF,TGTGCCAGCAGTCTCACCTGGGACAGCTACGAGCAGTACTTC
.,TRBV27,TRBJ1-2,.,CASRGEDGLTNYGYTF,TGTGCCAGCAGGGGTGAGGACGGGTTAACTAACTATGGCTACACCTTC
TRBD1,TRBV7-9,TRBJ1-1,.,CASSIGQGGTEAFF,TGTGCCAGCAGCATCGGACAGGGTGGAACTGAAGCTTTCTTT
TRBD2,TRBV5-1,TRBJ2-2,.,CASSLELAGGRTGELFF,TGCGCCAGCAGCTTGGAACTAGCGGGGGGCCGAACCGGGGAGCTGTTTTTT
.,TRBV28,TRBJ2-7,.,CASRGAPTRRTHYF,TGTGCCAGCAGGGGGGCTCCAACTCGGAGGACCCATTACTTC
.,TRBV28,TRBJ2-1,.,CASSSQGYEQFF,TGTGCCAGCAGCAGTCAGGGATATGAGCAGTTCTTC
.,TRBV19,TRBJ2-7,.,CASSTETSYEQYF,TGTGCCAGTAGTACAGAGACTAGCTACGAGCAGTACTTC
TRBD1,TRBV12-3/TRBV12-4,TRBJ1-5,.,CASSVPGGQPQHF,TGTGCCAGCAGCGTTCCAGGGGGTCAGCCCCAGCATTTT
TRBD1,TRBV18,TRBJ1-1,.,CASSQDQGQGDEAFF,TGTGCCAGCTCTCAAGACCAGGGACAGGGCGACGAAGCTTTCTTT
.,TRBV7-2,TRBJ2-7,.,CASGPGPAEQYF,TGTGCCAGCGGTCCAGGGCCCGCCGAGCAGTACTTC